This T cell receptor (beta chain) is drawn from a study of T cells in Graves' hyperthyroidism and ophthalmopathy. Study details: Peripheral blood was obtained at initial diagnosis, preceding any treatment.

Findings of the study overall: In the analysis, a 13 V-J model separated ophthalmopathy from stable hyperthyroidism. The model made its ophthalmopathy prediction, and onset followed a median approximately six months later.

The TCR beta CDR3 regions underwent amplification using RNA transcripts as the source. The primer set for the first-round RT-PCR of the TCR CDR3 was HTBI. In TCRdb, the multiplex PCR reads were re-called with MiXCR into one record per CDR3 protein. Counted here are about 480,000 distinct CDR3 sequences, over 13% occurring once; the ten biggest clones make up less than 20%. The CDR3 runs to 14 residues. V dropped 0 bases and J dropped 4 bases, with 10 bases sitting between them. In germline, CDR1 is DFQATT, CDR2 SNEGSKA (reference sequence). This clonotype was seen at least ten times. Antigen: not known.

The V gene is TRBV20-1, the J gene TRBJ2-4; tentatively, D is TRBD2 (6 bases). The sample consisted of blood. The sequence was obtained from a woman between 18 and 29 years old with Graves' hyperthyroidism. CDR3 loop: CSARESSGKNIQYF. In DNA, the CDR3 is TGCAGTGCTAGAGAATCCAGCGGGAAAAACATTCAGTACTTC.